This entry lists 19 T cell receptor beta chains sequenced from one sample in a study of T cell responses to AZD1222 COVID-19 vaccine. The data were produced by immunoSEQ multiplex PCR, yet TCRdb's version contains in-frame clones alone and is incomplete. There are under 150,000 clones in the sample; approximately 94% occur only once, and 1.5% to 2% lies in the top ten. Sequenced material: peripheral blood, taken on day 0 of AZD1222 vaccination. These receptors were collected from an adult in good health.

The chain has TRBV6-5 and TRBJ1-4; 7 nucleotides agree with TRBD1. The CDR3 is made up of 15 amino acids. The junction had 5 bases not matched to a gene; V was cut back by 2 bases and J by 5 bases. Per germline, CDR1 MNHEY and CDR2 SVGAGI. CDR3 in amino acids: CASSYLSTGNEKLFF. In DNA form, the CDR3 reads TGTGCCAGCAGTTACCTGTCGACAGGGAATGAAAAACTGTTTTTT.

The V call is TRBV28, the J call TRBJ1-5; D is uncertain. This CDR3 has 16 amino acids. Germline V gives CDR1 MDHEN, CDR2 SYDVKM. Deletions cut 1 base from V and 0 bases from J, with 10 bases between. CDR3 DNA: TGTGCCAGCAGTTTATCATACAAGAATAGCAATCAGCCCCAGCATTTT. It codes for CASSLSYKNSNQPQHF. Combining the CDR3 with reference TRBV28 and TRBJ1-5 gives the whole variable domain DVKVTQSSRYLVKRTGEKVFLECVQDMDHENMFWYRQDPGLGLRLIYFSYDVKMKEKGDIPEGYSVSREKKERFSLILESASTNQTSMYLCASSLSYKNSNQPQHFGDGTRLSIL.

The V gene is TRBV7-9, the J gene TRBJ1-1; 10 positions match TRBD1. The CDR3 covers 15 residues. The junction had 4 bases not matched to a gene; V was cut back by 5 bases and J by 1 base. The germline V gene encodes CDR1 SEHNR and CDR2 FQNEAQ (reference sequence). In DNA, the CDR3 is TGTGCCAGCAGCCCGGGACAGGGGTCGAACACTGAAGCTTTCTTT. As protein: CASSPGQGSNTEAFF.

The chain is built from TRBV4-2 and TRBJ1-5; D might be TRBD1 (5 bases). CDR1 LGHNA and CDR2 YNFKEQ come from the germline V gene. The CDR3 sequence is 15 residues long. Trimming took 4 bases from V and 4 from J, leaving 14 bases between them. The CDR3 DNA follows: TGTGCCAGCAGCCCTTTCGAGGGGAATAATCAGCCCCAGCATTTT. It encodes CASSPFEGNNQPQHF.

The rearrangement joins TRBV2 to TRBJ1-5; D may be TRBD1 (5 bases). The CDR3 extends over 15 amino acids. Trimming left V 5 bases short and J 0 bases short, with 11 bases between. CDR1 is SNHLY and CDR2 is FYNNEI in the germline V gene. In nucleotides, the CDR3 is TGTGCCAGCAGTTTCCAGGGTTTTAGCAATCAGCCCCAGCATTTT. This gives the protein CASSFQGFSNQPQHF.

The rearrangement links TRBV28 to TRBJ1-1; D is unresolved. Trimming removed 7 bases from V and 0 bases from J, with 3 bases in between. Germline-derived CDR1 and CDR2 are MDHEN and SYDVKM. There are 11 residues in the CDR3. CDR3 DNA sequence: TGTGCCAGCACCCTGAACACTGAAGCTTTCTTT. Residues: CASTLNTEAFF.

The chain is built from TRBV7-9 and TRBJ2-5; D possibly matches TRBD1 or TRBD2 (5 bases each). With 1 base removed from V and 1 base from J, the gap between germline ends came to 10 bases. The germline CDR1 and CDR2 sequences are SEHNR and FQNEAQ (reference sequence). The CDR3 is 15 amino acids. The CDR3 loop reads CASSLGGSGQETQYF. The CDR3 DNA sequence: TGTGCCAGCAGCTTAGGGGGGTCGGGCCAAGAGACCCAGTACTTC.

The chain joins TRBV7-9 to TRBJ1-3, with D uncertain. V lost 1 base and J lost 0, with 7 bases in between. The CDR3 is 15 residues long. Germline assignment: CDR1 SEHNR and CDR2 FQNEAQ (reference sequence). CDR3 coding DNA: TGTGCCAGCAGCTTAGAGTTCAGCTCTGGAAACACCATATATTTT. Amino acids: CASSLEFSSGNTIYF.

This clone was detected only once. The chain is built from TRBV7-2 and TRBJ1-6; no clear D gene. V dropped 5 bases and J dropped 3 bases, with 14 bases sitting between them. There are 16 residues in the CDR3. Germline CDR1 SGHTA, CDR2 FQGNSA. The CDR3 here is CASSPRGGSYNSPLHF. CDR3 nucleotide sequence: TGTGCCAGCAGCCCGCGGGGTGGCAGCTATAATTCACCCCTCCACTTT.

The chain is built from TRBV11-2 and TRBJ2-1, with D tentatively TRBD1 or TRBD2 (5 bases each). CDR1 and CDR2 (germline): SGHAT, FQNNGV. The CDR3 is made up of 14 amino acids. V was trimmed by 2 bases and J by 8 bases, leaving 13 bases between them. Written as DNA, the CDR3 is TGTGCCAGCAGCTTAATACGGGGCCCCCATGAGCAGTTCTTC. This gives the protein CASSLIRGPHEQFF.

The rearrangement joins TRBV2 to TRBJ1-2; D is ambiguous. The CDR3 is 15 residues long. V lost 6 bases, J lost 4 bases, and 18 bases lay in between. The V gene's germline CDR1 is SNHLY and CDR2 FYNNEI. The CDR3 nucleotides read TGTGCCAGCAGAGAAAACACGGCTCCTGGCTATGGCTACACCTTC. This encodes CASRENTAPGYGYTF.

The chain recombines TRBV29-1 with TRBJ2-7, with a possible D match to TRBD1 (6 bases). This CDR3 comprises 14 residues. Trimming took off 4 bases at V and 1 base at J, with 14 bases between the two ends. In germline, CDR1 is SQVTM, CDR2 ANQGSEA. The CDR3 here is CSVGYWQGSYEQYF. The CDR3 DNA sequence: TGCAGCGTTGGGTATTGGCAGGGGTCCTACGAGCAGTACTTC.

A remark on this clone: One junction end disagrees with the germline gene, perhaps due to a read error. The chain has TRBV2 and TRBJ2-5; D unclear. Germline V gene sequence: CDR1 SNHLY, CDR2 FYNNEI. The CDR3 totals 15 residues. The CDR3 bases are TGTGCCAGCAGAGAAGGACGGATACTCCAAGAGACCCAGTACTTC. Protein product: CASREGRILQETQYF.

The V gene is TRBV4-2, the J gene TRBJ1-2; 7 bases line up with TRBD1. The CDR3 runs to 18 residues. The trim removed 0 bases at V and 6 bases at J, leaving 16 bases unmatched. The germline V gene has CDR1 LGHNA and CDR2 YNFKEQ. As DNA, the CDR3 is TGTGCCAGCAGCCAAGAAGGGATAGGGGGCCCCCTCGGGCATGGCTACACCTTC. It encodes CASSQEGIGGPLGHGYTF.

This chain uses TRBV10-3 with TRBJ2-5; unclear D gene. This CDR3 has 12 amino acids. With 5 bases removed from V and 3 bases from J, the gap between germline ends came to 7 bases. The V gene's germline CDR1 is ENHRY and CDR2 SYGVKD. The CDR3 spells CAISNSEETQYF. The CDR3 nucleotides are TGTGCCATCAGTAACTCGGAAGAGACCCAGTACTTC.

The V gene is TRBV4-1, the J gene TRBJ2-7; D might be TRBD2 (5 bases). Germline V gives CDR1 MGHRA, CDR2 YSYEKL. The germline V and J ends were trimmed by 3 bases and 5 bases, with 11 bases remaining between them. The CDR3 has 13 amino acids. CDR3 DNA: TGCGCCAGCAGCCAGGTACTAGACCACGAGCAGTACTTC. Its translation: CASSQVLDHEQYF.

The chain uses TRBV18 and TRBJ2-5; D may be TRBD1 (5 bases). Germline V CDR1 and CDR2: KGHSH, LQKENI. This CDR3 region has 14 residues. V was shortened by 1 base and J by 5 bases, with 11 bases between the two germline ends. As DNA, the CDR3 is TGTGCCAGCTCACCACGCGACAGCCGGGAGACCCAGTACTTC. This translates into CASSPRDSRETQYF.

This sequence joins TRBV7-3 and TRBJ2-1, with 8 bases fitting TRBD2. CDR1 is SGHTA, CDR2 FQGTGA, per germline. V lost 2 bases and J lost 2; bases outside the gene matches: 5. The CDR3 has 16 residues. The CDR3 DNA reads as TGTGCCAGCAGCTTAGCCAGCGGGGGCACCTACAATGAGCAGTTCTTC. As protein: CASSLASGGTYNEQFF.

In DNA, the CDR3 is TGTGCCAGCAGCTCCTCTAGCGGGAGGGCCTCCGGGGAGCTGTTTTTT. Residues: CASSSSSGRASGELFF. V usage is TRBV7-6 and J usage is TRBJ2-2; 12 nucleotides match TRBD2. V dropped 4 bases and J dropped 6; count of bases not matched to a gene: 6. The germline V gene encodes CDR1 SGHVS and CDR2 FNYEAQ. This CDR3 is 16 amino acids long.